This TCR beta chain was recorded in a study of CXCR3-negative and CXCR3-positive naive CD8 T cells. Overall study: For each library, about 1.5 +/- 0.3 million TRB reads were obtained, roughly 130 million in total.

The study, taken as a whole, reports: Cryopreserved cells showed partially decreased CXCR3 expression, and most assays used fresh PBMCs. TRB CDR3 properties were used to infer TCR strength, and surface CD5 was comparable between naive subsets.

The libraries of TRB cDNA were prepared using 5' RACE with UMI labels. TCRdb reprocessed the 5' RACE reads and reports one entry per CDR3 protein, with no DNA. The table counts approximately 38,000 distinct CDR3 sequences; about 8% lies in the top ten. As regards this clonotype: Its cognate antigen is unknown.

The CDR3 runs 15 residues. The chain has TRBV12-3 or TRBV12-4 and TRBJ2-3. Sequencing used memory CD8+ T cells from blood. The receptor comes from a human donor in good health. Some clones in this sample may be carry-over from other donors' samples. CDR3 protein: CASSLEQSFTDTQYF.